This section outlines one T cell receptor beta chain sequence together with its context. The antigen remains unidentified. The entry originates in a study of STAT5B mutations in CD4+ large granular lymphocyte leukemia. This CDR3 is built from 15 residues. Looked up from germline, CDR1 is MNHGY and CDR2 is SAAAGT. Trimming at V came to 4 bases and at J to 8 bases, leaving 12 bases not matched to a gene. TCRdb keeps only in-frame clones here, not all; method: immunoSEQ multiplex PCR. The sample has around 31,000 clones, just under 75% seen once. Healthy controls were blood donor buffy coats. Study-level findings and limits: Patient CD4-sorted repertoires looked more clonal than healthy CD4+ repertoires, even without putative leukemic clones. Main leukemic clonotypes were patient-specific, but 20% to 25% appeared at low frequency elsewhere. Compared with healthy controls (2/35), patient top clones favored TRBV06 (8/27).

The chain employs TRBV6-8 and TRBJ1-2; 8 bases are shared with TRBD1. The source of this sequence is a human donor in good health. The sequencing sample was made of CD4+ T cells from blood buffy coats. The DNA for the CDR3 is TGTGCCAGCAGTTTAGCAGACAGGGGAGCTTTGGGCTACACCTTC. Its translation is CASSLADRGALGYTF.